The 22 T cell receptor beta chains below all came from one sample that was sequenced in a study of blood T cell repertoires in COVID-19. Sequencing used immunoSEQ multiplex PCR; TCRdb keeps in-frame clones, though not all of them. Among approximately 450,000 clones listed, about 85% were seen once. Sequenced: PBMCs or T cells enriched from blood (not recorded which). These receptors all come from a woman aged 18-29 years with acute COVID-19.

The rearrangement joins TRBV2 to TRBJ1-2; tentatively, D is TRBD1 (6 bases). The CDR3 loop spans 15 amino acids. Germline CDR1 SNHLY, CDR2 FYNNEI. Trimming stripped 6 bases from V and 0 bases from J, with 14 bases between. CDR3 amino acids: CASREQGSANYGYTF. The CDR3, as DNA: TGTGCCAGCAGAGAACAGGGCTCAGCTAACTATGGCTACACCTTC.

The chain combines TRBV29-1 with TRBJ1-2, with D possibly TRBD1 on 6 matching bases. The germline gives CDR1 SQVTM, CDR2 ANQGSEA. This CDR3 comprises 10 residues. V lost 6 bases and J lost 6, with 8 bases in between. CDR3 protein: CSVGADGYTF. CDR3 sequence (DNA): TGCAGCGTGGGGGCTGATGGCTACACCTTC.

CDR3 sequence (DNA): TGTGCCAGTAGTATACCTGCAGGGGGAGGTACTGAAGCTTTCTTT. Protein sequence: CASSIPAGGGTEAFF. This chain connects TRBV19 to TRBJ1-1, with 7 bases identical to TRBD1. The CDR3 is 15 residues long. Germline V lookup: CDR1 LNHDA, CDR2 SQIVND (reference sequence). V lost 2 bases and J lost 5; bases outside the gene matches: 8.

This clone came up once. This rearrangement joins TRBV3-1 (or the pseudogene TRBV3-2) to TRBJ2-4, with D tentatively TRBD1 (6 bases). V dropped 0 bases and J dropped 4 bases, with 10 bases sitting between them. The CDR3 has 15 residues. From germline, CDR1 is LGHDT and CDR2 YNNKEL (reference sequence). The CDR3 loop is CASSQDRGTKNIQYF. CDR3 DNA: TGTGCCAGCAGCCAAGATAGGGGGACGAAAAACATTCAGTACTTC.

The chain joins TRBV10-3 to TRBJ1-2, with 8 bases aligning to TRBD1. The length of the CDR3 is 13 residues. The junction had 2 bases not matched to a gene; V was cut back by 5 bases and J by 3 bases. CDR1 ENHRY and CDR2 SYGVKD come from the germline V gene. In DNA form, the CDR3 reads TGTGCCATCAGTCCGACAGGGGACTATGGCTACACCTTC. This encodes CAISPTGDYGYTF.

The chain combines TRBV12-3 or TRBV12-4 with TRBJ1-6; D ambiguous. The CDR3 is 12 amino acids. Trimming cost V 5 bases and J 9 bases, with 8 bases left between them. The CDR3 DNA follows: TGTGCCAGCAGTGCTGCTAGTTCACCCCTCCACTTT. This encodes CASSAASSPLHF.

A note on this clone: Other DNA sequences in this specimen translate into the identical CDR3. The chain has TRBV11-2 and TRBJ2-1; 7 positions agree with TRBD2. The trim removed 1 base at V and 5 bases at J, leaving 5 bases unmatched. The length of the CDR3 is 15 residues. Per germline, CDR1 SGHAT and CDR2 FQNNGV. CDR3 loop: CASSLAAGLNNEQFF. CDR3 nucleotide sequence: TGTGCCAGCAGCTTAGCAGCGGGGCTTAACAATGAGCAGTTCTTC.

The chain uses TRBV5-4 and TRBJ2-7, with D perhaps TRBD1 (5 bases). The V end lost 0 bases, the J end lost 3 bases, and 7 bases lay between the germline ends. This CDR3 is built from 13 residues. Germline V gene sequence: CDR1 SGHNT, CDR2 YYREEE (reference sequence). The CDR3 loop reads CASSLGGLYEQYF. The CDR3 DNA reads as TGTGCCAGCAGCTTGGGGGGCCTCTACGAGCAGTACTTC.

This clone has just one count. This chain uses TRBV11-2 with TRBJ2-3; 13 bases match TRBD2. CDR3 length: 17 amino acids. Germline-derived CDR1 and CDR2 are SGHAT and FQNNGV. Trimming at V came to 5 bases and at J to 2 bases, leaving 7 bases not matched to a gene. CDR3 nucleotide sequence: TGTGCCAGCAGCGGAGGACTAGCGGGAGTACTCACAGATACGCAGTATTTT. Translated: CASSGGLAGVLTDTQYF.

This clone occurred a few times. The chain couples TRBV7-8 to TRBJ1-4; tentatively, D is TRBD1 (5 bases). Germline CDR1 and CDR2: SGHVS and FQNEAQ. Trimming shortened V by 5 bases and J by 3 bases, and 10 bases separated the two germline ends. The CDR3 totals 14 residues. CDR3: CASSTTAPNEKLFF. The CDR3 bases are TGTGCCAGCAGCACGACAGCCCCTAATGAAAAACTGTTTTTT.

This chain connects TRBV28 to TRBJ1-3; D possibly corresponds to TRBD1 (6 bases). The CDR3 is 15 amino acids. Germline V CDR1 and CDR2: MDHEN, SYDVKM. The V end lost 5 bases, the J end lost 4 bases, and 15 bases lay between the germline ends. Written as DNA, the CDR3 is TGTGCCAGCAGTGGACCAGGGGAAGGGGGAAACACCATATATTTT. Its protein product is CASSGPGEGGNTIYF.

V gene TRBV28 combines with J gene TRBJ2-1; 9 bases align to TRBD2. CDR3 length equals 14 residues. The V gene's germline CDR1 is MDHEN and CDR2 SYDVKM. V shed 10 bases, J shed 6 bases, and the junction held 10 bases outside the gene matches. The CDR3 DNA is TGTGCCACCCTGGGGGCGGGAGGGCTCAATGAGCAGTTCTTC. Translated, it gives CATLGAGGLNEQFF.

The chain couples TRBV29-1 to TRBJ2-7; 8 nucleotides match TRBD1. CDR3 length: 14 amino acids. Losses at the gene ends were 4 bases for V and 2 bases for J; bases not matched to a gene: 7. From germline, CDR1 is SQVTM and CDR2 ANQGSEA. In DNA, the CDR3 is TGCAGCGTTGTCGGTTCAGGGGGCCCCTACGAGCAGTACTTC. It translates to CSVVGSGGPYEQYF.

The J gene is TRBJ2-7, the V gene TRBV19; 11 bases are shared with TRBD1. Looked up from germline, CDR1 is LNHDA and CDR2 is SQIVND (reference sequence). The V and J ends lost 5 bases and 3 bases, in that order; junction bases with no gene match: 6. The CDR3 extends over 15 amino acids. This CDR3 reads CASSSAGTGGYEQYF. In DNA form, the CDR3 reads TGTGCCAGTAGTTCGGCCGGGACAGGGGGCTACGAGCAGTACTTC.

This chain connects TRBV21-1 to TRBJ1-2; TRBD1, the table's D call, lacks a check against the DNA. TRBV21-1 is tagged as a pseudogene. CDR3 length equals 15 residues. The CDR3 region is CASSKVIGRVDGYTF. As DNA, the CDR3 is TGTGCCAGCAGCAAAGTGATCGGCAGGGTGGACGGCTACACCTTC.

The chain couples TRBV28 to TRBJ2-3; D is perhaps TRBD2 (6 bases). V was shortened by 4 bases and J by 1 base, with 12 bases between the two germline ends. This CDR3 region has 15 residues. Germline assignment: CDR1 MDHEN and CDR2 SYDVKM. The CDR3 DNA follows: TGTGCCAGCAGTTCCCCGGGGACTGGCACAGATACGCAGTATTTT. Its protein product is CASSSPGTGTDTQYF.

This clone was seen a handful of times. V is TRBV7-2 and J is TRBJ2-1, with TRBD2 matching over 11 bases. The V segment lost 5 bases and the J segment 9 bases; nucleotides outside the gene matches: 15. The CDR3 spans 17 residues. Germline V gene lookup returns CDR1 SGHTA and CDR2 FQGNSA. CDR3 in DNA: TGTGCCAGCAGCAAACGTGGACTAGCGGGCCAGTCTGGTGAGCAGTTCTTC. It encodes CASSKRGLAGQSGEQFF.

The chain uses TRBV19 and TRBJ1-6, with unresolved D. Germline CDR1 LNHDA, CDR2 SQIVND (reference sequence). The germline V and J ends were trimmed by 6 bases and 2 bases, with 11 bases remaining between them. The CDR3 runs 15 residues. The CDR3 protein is CASRVTGAYNSPLHF. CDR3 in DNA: TGTGCCAGTAGGGTAACCGGGGCCTATAATTCACCCCTCCACTTT.

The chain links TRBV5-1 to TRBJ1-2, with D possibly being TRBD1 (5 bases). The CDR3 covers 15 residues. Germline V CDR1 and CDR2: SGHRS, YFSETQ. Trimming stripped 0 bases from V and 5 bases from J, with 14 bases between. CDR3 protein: CASSLEGARIYGYTF. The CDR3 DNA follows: TGCGCCAGCAGCTTGGAAGGGGCTCGGATTTATGGCTACACCTTC. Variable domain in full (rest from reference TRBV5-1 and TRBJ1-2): KAGVTQTPRYLIKTRGQQVTLSCSPISGHRSVSWYQQTPGQGLQFLFEYFSETQRNKGNFPGRFSGRQFSNSRSEMNVSTLELGDSALYLCASSLEGARIYGYTFGSGTRLTVV.

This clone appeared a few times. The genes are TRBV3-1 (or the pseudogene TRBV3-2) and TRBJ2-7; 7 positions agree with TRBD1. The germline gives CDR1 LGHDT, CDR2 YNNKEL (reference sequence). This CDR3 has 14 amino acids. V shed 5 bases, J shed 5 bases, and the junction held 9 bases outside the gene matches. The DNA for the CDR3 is TGTGCCAGCAGCTACCGGGACAGATCCCACGAGCAGTACTTC. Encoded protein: CASSYRDRSHEQYF.

As DNA, the CDR3 is TGTGCCAGCAGCGCTCCAATTAGCGGGGGCCACATAAATACGCAGTATTTT. Amino acids: CASSAPISGGHINTQYF. The genes are TRBV28 and TRBJ2-3, with 9 bases identical to TRBD2. The length of the CDR3 is 17 residues. Germline CDR1 reads MDHEN; CDR2 reads SYDVKM. V trimming: 6 bases; J trimming: 7 bases; junction bases outside the gene matches: 17.

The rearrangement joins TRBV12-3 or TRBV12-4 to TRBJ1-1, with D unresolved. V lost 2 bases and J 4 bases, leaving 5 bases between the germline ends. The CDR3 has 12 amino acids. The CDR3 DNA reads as TGTGCCAGCAGTTTAACTCGCACTGAAGCTTTCTTT. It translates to CASSLTRTEAFF.